A single sample is the source of the 24 T cell receptor beta chains below, sequenced in a study of blood T cell repertoires in COVID-19. Sequencing was performed with immunoSEQ multiplex PCR; in TCRdb, only in-frame clones are kept and a portion is missing. The sample contains 210,000 or so clones, just under 85% of which appear only once. The specimen sequenced was peripheral blood. The origin of the receptors is a woman between 45 and 65 years old with active or convalescent COVID-19.

The chain uses TRBV10-1 and TRBJ2-5; 11 bases fit TRBD2. The germline V gene has CDR1 WNHNN and CDR2 SYGVQD (reference sequence). The CDR3 extends over 16 amino acids. V was pared by 4 bases and J by 4 bases, with 8 bases of the junction left unmatched. This CDR3 reads CASSGAGTSGTETQYF. CDR3 nucleotides: TGCGCCAGCAGTGGAGCCGGGACTAGCGGAACAGAGACCCAGTACTTC.

This chain joins TRBV11-2 and TRBJ1-1; the D gene is possibly TRBD1 (6 bases). The germline V and J ends were trimmed by 4 bases and 5 bases, with 17 bases remaining between them. The CDR3 is made up of 15 amino acids. Germline CDR1 and CDR2: SGHAT and FQNNGV. The CDR3 here is CASSSRRGGGTEAFF. The CDR3 nucleotides are TGTGCCAGCAGCTCCCGAAGGGGGGGTGGGACTGAAGCTTTCTTT.

The rearrangement joins TRBV15 to TRBJ1-5, with TRBD1 as a possible D gene (5 bases). With 0 bases removed from V and 7 bases from J, the gap between germline ends came to 13 bases. CDR1 LNHNV and CDR2 YYDKDF come from the germline V gene (reference sequence). The CDR3 contains 15 residues. CDR3 sequence reads: CATSRDWQGGQPQHF. In DNA, the CDR3 is TGTGCCACCAGCAGAGATTGGCAGGGTGGGCAGCCCCAGCATTTT.

J is TRBJ1-6 and V is TRBV5-1; 10 bases line up with TRBD1. Per the germline V gene, CDR1 is SGHRS and CDR2 is YFSETQ. The V segment lost 6 bases and the J segment 7 bases; nucleotides outside the gene matches: 7. This CDR3 is built from 15 residues. The CDR3 sequence is CASTGGDRGNSPLHF. In nucleotides, the CDR3 is TGCGCCAGCACCGGGGGGGACAGGGGAAATTCACCCCTCCACTTT.

The chain is built from TRBV7-9 and TRBJ1-5; D possibly corresponds to TRBD1 (5 bases). The V gene's germline CDR1 is SEHNR and CDR2 FQNEAQ (reference sequence). The CDR3 spans 12 residues. The CDR3 bases are TGTGCAGTGGGGGGAGGTAATCAGCCCCAGCATTTT. Translated: CAVGGGNQPQHF.

The genes are TRBV5-1 and TRBJ1-6, with 8 nucleotides matching TRBD1. This CDR3 contains 15 residues. Germline trimming cut 5 bases from V and 7 bases from J; bases unmatched to any gene: 8. The germline CDR1 and CDR2 sequences are SGHRS and YFSETQ. CDR3 coding DNA: TGCGCCAGCAGAGAATACCGGGACAGGAATTCACCCCTCCACTTT. Translated: CASREYRDRNSPLHF.

In its sample, this clone was seen once. The chain combines TRBV5-1 with TRBJ2-5; tentative D call: TRBD1 (6 bases). The germline V gene has CDR1 SGHRS and CDR2 YFSETQ. Deletions cut 3 bases from V and 5 bases from J, with 14 bases between. The CDR3 has 14 amino acids. CDR3 in amino acids: CASSYGTIFETQYF. The CDR3 DNA is TGCGCCAGCAGCTACGGGACAATATTTGAGACCCAGTACTTC.

The CDR3 protein is CASSLTRLRTGYEQYF. CDR3 bases: TGTGCCAGCAGTTTAACTCGTTTGCGGACGGGGTACGAGCAGTACTTC. The gene calls are TRBV28 and TRBJ2-7; weak D call: TRBD2 (5 bases). The CDR3 is 16 residues long. Trimming cost V 2 bases and J 4 bases, with 18 bases left between them. Germline loops: CDR1 MDHEN, CDR2 SYDVKM.

CDR3 bases: TGTGCCAGCAGGGGGGGGCCACGAGGGACTGAAGCTTTCTTT. This translates into CASRGGPRGTEAFF. The chain links TRBV21-1 to TRBJ1-1. TRBV21-1 is flagged as a pseudogene. CDR3 size: 14 residues.

The rearrangement uses TRBV6-5 and TRBJ2-5; TRBD1 aligns across 7 bases. The junction had 13 bases not matched to a gene; V was cut back by 4 bases and J by 5 bases. There are 16 residues in the CDR3. Per the germline V gene, CDR1 is MNHEY and CDR2 is SVGAGI. The chain's CDR3 is CASSSPQGLGRETQYF. The CDR3 nucleotides read TGTGCCAGCAGTTCCCCACAGGGGTTAGGACGGGAGACCCAGTACTTC.

The chain links TRBV9 to TRBJ2-5; maybe TRBD1 (6 bases). V was clipped by 2 bases and J by 4 bases, with 6 bases between them. This CDR3 comprises 12 residues. CDR1 is SGDLS and CDR2 is YYNGEE in the germline V gene. CDR3 sequence reads: CASSVRGETQYF. CDR3 sequence (DNA): TGTGCCAGCAGCGTCAGGGGAGAGACCCAGTACTTC.

This clone was recorded at least ten times. This rearrangement joins TRBV5-1 to TRBJ2-3; 8 nucleotides match TRBD1. V trimming: 0 bases; J trimming: 7 bases; junction bases outside the gene matches: 7. The CDR3 runs to 15 residues. Germline V gene sequence: CDR1 SGHRS, CDR2 YFSETQ. CDR3 sequence: CASSLDGQGFNTQYF. The CDR3 DNA reads TGCGCCAGCAGCTTGGATGGACAGGGATTCAATACGCAGTATTTT.

The chain couples TRBV9 to TRBJ2-3; D perhaps matches TRBD2 (5 bases). V gave up 4 bases and J gave up 6 bases, with 15 bases separating them. This CDR3 contains 14 residues. Germline CDR1 is SGDLS and CDR2 is YYNGEE. The CDR3 coding sequence is TGTGCCAGCAGCCCCGGGATCTCGTCGGATACGCAGTATTTT. Amino acid sequence: CASSPGISSDTQYF.

For this clone: The sample contains more than one DNA sequence encoding this CDR3. The chain employs TRBV19 and TRBJ1-2; a possible D gene is TRBD1 (5 bases). The ends were cut back, 6 bases at V and 5 bases at J, with 10 bases in the middle. Germline CDR1 LNHDA, CDR2 SQIVND (reference sequence). This CDR3 comprises 12 residues. For the CDR3, the DNA is TGTGCCAGTAGCCCAGGACATTATGGCTACACCTTC. Residues: CASSPGHYGYTF.

The genes are TRBV14 and TRBJ1-5; D unresolved. The CDR3 has 16 amino acids. Trimming pared 0 bases from V and 5 bases from J, leaving 14 bases between. CDR1 is SGHDN, CDR2 FVKESK, per germline. CDR3 DNA: TGTGCCAGCAGCCAAGAAAACGGGAGGGAACATCAGCCCCAGCATTTT. The encoded protein is CASSQENGREHQPQHF. The full variable domain, rest sourced from reference TRBV14 and TRBJ1-5, is EAGVTQFPSHSVIEKGQTVTLRCDPISGHDNLYWYRRVMGKEIKFLLHFVKESKQDESGMPNNRFLAERTGGTYSTLKVQPAELEDSGVYFCASSQENGREHQPQHFGDGTRLSIL.

The chain couples TRBV7-6 to TRBJ2-7; possible D gene TRBD1, 5 bases. The V end lost 2 bases, the J end lost 3 bases, and 11 bases lay between the germline ends. Per the germline V gene, CDR1 is SGHVS and CDR2 is FNYEAQ. This CDR3 is built from 14 residues. The CDR3 region has the DNA TGTGCCAGCAGCTTATACCGACAGAACTACGAGCAGTACTTC. Translation gives CASSLYRQNYEQYF.

The gene calls are TRBV6-5 and TRBJ1-2; D unresolved. Germline CDR1 reads MNHEY; CDR2 reads SVGAGI. The CDR3 has 13 amino acids. Trimming left V 9 bases short and J 4 bases short, with 15 bases between. The CDR3 DNA reads as TGTGCCAGTGACCCAGGAGAGGGCTATGGCTACACCTTC. Translation gives CASDPGEGYGYTF.

On this clone itself: The sample carries other DNA sequences with the same CDR3. This chain joins TRBV11-2 and TRBJ2-5, with 11 bases aligning to TRBD2. Germline V CDR1 and CDR2: SGHAT, FQNNGV. V trimming: 5 bases; J trimming: 4 bases; junction bases outside the gene matches: 9. This CDR3 has 16 amino acids. CDR3 loop: CASSPGTSGGGETQYF. The CDR3 DNA follows: TGTGCCAGCAGCCCAGGGACTAGCGGAGGCGGAGAGACCCAGTACTTC.

Only a few counts were recorded for this clone. J is TRBJ1-4 and V is TRBV6-5, with 10 bases matching TRBD1. This CDR3 comprises 13 residues. CDR1 MNHEY and CDR2 SVGAGI come from the germline V gene. Losses at the gene ends were 11 bases for V and 8 bases for J; bases not matched to a gene: 8. This CDR3 reads CAVRTGGDEKLFF. CDR3 DNA sequence: TGTGCCGTCCGGACAGGGGGTGACGAAAAACTGTTTTTT.

The chain recombines TRBV3-1 (or the pseudogene TRBV3-2) with TRBJ2-3, with a tentative D call TRBD2 (6 bases). Looked up from germline, CDR1 is LGHDT and CDR2 is YNNKEL (reference sequence). The CDR3 has 17 amino acids. With 1 base removed from V and 4 bases from J, the gap between germline ends came to 18 bases. The CDR3 reads CASSQAGGPPGADTQYF. The CDR3 coding sequence is TGTGCCAGCAGCCAAGCCGGGGGTCCCCCAGGCGCAGATACGCAGTATTTT.

This clone was observed a single time. The rearrangement uses TRBV9 and TRBJ2-5; D gene unclear. V gave up 0 bases and J gave up 4 bases, with 4 bases separating them. The CDR3 has 12 residues. Germline values: CDR1 SGDLS, CDR2 YYNGEE. The CDR3 DNA sequence: TGTGCCAGCAGCGTAGCCTTAGAGACCCAGTACTTC. Amino acids: CASSVALETQYF.

This clone was observed a single time. The chain couples TRBV5-5 to TRBJ2-7; no definite D call. Germline V lookup: CDR1 SGHKS, CDR2 YYEKEE (reference sequence). With 0 bases removed from V and 2 bases from J, the gap between germline ends came to 9 bases. The CDR3 has 14 amino acids. CDR3 in DNA: TGTGCCAGCAGCTTGGATCCGGTCCCCTACGAGCAGTACGTC. Translating it yields CASSLDPVPYEQYV.

The chain has TRBV6-6 and TRBJ2-7; maybe TRBD2 (5 bases). Germline V gene data show CDR1 as MNHNY and CDR2 as SVGAGI (reference sequence). V was shortened by 6 bases and J by 6 bases, with 15 bases between the two germline ends. CDR3 length: 13 amino acids. The CDR3 sequence: CASRSHKDSEQYF. Written as DNA, the CDR3 is TGTGCCAGCAGGTCACATAAGGACTCCGAGCAGTACTTC.

The chain links TRBV12-3 or TRBV12-4 to TRBJ1-1, with D possibly being TRBD1 (6 bases). CDR3 length equals 13 residues. V dropped 7 bases and J dropped 6 bases, with 15 bases sitting between them. The DNA for the CDR3 is TGTGCCAGCACTTCGCAGGGGATAGCTGAAGCTTTCTTT. It encodes CASTSQGIAEAFF.